This is a list of T cell receptor beta chains from one sample in a study of T-cell memory formation after mild COVID-19. MiXCR was run by TCRdb on the 5' RACE reads, yielding one entry per CDR3 protein. Of roughly 600,000 distinct CDR3 sequences in the sample, approximately 19% are singletons; the top ten hold around 12%. Sequenced material: PBMCs or a T cell subset sorted from them (not recorded which). The source of these receptors is an adult woman who had mild COVID-19 (a few samples of this study predate the infection). Cell type and time point are not known. CDR3s include the opening cysteine and the closing phenylalanine or tryptophan. Each record gives: D gene, clone size, V gene, J gene, CDR3 DNA, CDR3 protein. The D gene is left open where the match is weak. Size values are once, few and many counts, or a class for expanded clones, and some rows have none.

TRBD1	few	TRBV7-3	TRBJ2-2	TGTGCCAGCAGCTCGGGACAGAGCTACACCGGGGAGCTGTTTTTT	CASSSGQSYTGELFF
-	few	TRBV7-9	TRBJ2-4	TGTGCCAGCAGTGCTTACCCGGGGGTCAAAAACATTCAGTACTTC	CASSAYPGVKNIQYF
TRBD2	few	TRBV2	TRBJ2-2	TGTGCCAGTTACCCACTAGCGGGGGGGACCGGGGAGCTGTTTTTT	CASYPLAGGTGELFF
TRBD1	few	TRBV12-3/TRBV12-4	TRBJ1-5	TGTGCCAGCAGTTTGGGTAGGACAGGAGGCCAGCCCCAGCATTTT	CASSLGRTGGQPQHF
-	-	TRBV20-1	TRBJ1-1	TGCAGTGTTTGGGGACGCAGAATGAACACTGAAGCTTTCTTT	CSVWGRRMNTEAFF
-	-	TRBV5-1	TRBJ1-2	TGCGCCAGCAGCTTGGCCCCACCGGGGACTCTCTATGGCTACACCTTC	CASSLAPPGTLYGYTF
TRBD2	-	TRBV7-2	TRBJ2-7	TGTGCCAGCAGCCCCGATAGCGGGAGGGCCCTCTACGAGCAGTACTTC	CASSPDSGRALYEQYF
TRBD1	few	TRBV11-3	TRBJ2-7	TGTGCCAGCAGCTTCACCCGGACAGGGATGAACGAGCAGTACTTC	CASSFTRTGMNEQYF
-	-	TRBV30	TRBJ1-2	TGTGCCTGGAGGGCAGCGAATCGTTATGGCTACACCTTC	CAWRAANRYGYTF
TRBD2	few	TRBV6-2/TRBV6-3	TRBJ2-3	TGTGCCAGCACCGGACTAGCGGACAACACAGATACGCAGTATTTT	CASTGLADNTDTQYF
-	few	TRBV7-2	TRBJ2-3	TGTGCCAGCAGCGTCCGGGGTGAAGTTAGCACAGATACGCAGTATTTT	CASSVRGEVSTDTQYF
-	many	TRBV7-3	TRBJ2-6	TGTGCCAGCAGCCCAACGGGCACAAGCTCTGGGGCCAACGTCCTGACTTTC	CASSPTGTSSGANVLTF
-	-	TRBV29-1	TRBJ2-1	TGCAGCGTTGAAGACGGCCGAAAGGCATTTTTTGATGAGCAGTTCTTC	CSVEDGRKAFFDEQFF
TRBD1	few	TRBV24-1	TRBJ2-3	TGTGCCACCAGTGACCCGACAGGGTATGGCACAGATACGCAGTATTTT	CATSDPTGYGTDTQYF
TRBD1	-	TRBV24-1	TRBJ2-2	TGTGCCACCAGTGATGACAGGGGAGGGGAGCTGTTTTTT	CATSDDRGGELFF
TRBD2	many	TRBV7-9	TRBJ2-1	TGTGCCAGCAGCGACAGATTGCTAGCGGGGGTCCACAATGAGCAGTTCTTC	CASSDRLLAGVHNEQFF
-	-	TRBV12-3/TRBV12-4	TRBJ2-2	TGTGCCAGCAGCCCCGGTGCGGCCAGGAGCGGATACACCGGGGAGCTGTTTTTT	CASSPGAARSGYTGELFF
-	once	TRBV11-2	TRBJ2-7	TGTGCCAGCAGCTTACGGAGCTTCGACGAGCAGTACTTC	CASSLRSFDEQYF
TRBD2	-	TRBV12-3/TRBV12-4	TRBJ2-1	TGTGCCAGCAGTAATGAGGGGACTAGCGGGAATGAGCAGTTCTTC	CASSNEGTSGNEQFF
-	-	TRBV12-3/TRBV12-4	TRBJ2-6	TGTGCCAGCAGCCTACTAATCTCTGGGGCCAACGTCCTGACTTTC	CASSLLISGANVLTF
TRBD2	many	TRBV7-9	TRBJ2-5	TGTGCCAGCAGCTTAGCGCGGGAGGAGACCCAGTACTTC	CASSLAREETQYF
TRBD2	few	TRBV7-9	TRBJ2-5	TGTGCCAGCAGCTCCACCCTCCGGCTAGAGCGGGGCCCCCAAGAGACCCAGTACTTC	CASSSTLRLERGPQETQYF
-	-	TRBV5-1	TRBJ1-3	TGCGCCAGCAGCTTGGCTACGGGACAAGACTCTGGAAACACCATATATTTT	CASSLATGQDSGNTIYF
-	many	TRBV5-1	TRBJ1-4	TGCGCCAGCAGCTCCGGGAGCCCCGGGGAACTGTTTTTT	CASSSGSPGELFF
-	few	TRBV7-9	TRBJ2-7	TGTGCCAGCAGCCTAACCGGGTCCGGCGGGAACGAGCAGTACTTC	CASSLTGSGGNEQYF
TRBD2	many	TRBV6-2/TRBV6-3	TRBJ2-1	TGTGCCGGCTCAATGGGTCATCCCCGAACTAGCGGGAGCCTCCATGAGCAGTTCTTC	CAGSMGHPRTSGSLHEQFF
-	few	TRBV24-1	TRBJ2-5	TGTGCCACCAGTGAAACGGGCCCCGGCGAGACCCAGTACTTC	CATSETGPGETQYF
-	-	TRBV7-2	TRBJ1-2	TGTGCCTTAATGGGGGGGGCCTATGGCTACACCTTC	CALMGGAYGYTF
-	-	TRBV24-1	TRBJ2-7	TGTGCCACCGAATCGGACACCGCCTACGAGCAGTACTTC	CATESDTAYEQYF
-	-	TRBV29-1	TRBJ1-1	TGCAGCGTTGAGAAATTGGACACTGAAGCTTTCTTT	CSVEKLDTEAFF
-	many	TRBV4-2	TRBJ2-1	TGTGCCAGCAGCCAAGAGGAGTCTAGTTACGGCAATGAGCAGTTCTTC	CASSQEESSYGNEQFF
TRBD1	few	TRBV10-3	TRBJ2-1	TGTGCCATCAGTACACAGGGGACAGGGAGCAATGAGCAGTTCTTC	CAISTQGTGSNEQFF
TRBD1	few	TRBV20-1	TRBJ1-5	TGCAGTGCTAGAGAACGAACAGGGGGCAATCAGCCCCAGCATTTT	CSARERTGGNQPQHF
-	many	TRBV7-4	TRBJ2-7	TGTGCCAGCAGCTTAGCGCGACGGGAGCAGTACTTC	CASSLARREQYF
TRBD2	-	TRBV14	TRBJ2-3	TGTGCCAGCAGCCAAGATACCTCGGGTGCACTAGCGGGGGGAGATACGCAGTATTTT	CASSQDTSGALAGGDTQYF
TRBD2	many	TRBV7-3	TRBJ2-1	TGTGCCAGCAGCTTAAACCCGGGAGGGGTACCGCAGTTCTTC	CASSLNPGGVPQFF
-	many	TRBV7-8	TRBJ2-2	TGTGCCAGCAGCTCCCGGCAGGGATTGACCGGGGAGCTGTTTTTT	CASSSRQGLTGELFF
TRBD1	few	TRBV18	TRBJ2-1	TGTGCCAGCTCACGGCCGGGACAGAGTGAGCAGTTCTTC	CASSRPGQSEQFF
TRBD2	few	TRBV5-5	TRBJ2-1	TGTGCCAGCACCTGGACTAGAGGTGCCCATGAGCAGTTCTTC	CASTWTRGAHEQFF
-	-	TRBV18	TRBJ1-3	TGTGCCAGCTCACTTGACAGGAGCAGAAACACCATATATTTT	CASSLDRSRNTIYF
TRBD1	few	TRBV29-1	TRBJ2-1	TGCAGCGTGTACAGGGGGAATGAGCAGTTCTTC	CSVYRGNEQFF
-	few	TRBV19	TRBJ1-1	TGTGCCAGTAAATTTCGGATCGCGAACACTGAAGCTTTCTTT	CASKFRIANTEAFF
-	-	TRBV6-5	TRBJ1-2	TGTGCCAGCAGCACGTCAATCCCTGCCTGGCACTATGGCTACACCTTC	CASSTSIPAWHYGYTF
-	-	TRBV2	TRBJ1-5	TGTGCCAGCAGTGCCAGGGGTTCTCAGCCCCAGAATTTT	CASSARGSQPQNF
-	few	TRBV6-5	TRBJ1-5	TGTGCCAGCAGTTACCAGGTCAATCAGCCCCAGCATTTT	CASSYQVNQPQHF
-	few	TRBV4-1	TRBJ2-2	TGCGCCAGCAGCCAGAGGCGGGGGAACACCGGGGAGCTGTTTTTT	CASSQRRGNTGELFF
-	-	TRBV7-9	TRBJ2-7	TGTGCCAGCAGCTTAGCTCCAGGCCGGGAGCGAGGAATCTCCTACGAGCAGTACTTC	CASSLAPGRERGISYEQYF
-	few	TRBV6-1	TRBJ2-7	TGTGCCAGCAGTGAAGAGGTTCAGTACTTC	CASSEEVQYF
-	few	TRBV12-3/TRBV12-4	TRBJ2-1	TGTGCCAGCAGGGCCCCTCAGCGGACCCCGGCGGGTGAGCAGTTCTTC	CASRAPQRTPAGEQFF
-	-	TRBV5-4	TRBJ2-5	TGTGCCAGCAGCGATGTGGGGCCCGGGGAGACCCAGTACTTC	CASSDVGPGETQYF
-	few	TRBV4-3	TRBJ1-1	TGCGCCAGCAGCCAAGATAGTGGGGCAGGGACTGAAGCTTTCTTT	CASSQDSGAGTEAFF
-	few	TRBV2	TRBJ2-7	TGTGCCAGCAGTGAATACCGCGGGTCCGAGCAGTACTTC	CASSEYRGSEQYF
-	-	TRBV11-2	TRBJ1-4	TGTGCCAGCAGAGCGGAGGCTTTGGGTGGTGAAAAACTGTTTTTT	CASRAEALGGEKLFF
TRBD1	once	TRBV9	TRBJ1-6	TGTGCCAGCAGCGTAGAGTCGGGGACAGCCTCACCCCTCCACTTT	CASSVESGTASPLHF
-	few	TRBV20-1	TRBJ1-6	TGCAGTGCTAGTGACGGCTCCTATAATTCACCCCTCCACTTT	CSASDGSYNSPLHF
-	-	TRBV20-1	TRBJ1-2	TGCAGTGCTAGTCAGGGCCGGTGGGAGCCCCTCTTC	CSASQGRWEPLF
TRBD1	-	TRBV5-6	TRBJ1-6	TGTGCCAGCAGCAACAGGGGAGGGTCCTATAATTCACCCCTCCACTTT	CASSNRGGSYNSPLHF
TRBD1	-	TRBV20-1	TRBJ2-7	TGCAGTGCTCCGGGACAGGTCTACGAGCAGTACTTC	CSAPGQVYEQYF
TRBD2	many	TRBV20-1	TRBJ2-1	TGCAGTGCTCCTAGCGGGGCCTACAATGAGCAGTTCTTC	CSAPSGAYNEQFF